This T cell receptor beta chain was observed in a study of shared clonotypes between healthy human individuals. 200 ng DNA, 30,000 to 35,000 T cell genomes, went into each sorted-subset replicate PCR. Produced via immunoSEQ multiplex PCR; TCRdb's table is partial and in-frame only. The table lists 1.5 million to 1.9 million clones, around 98% of them singletons. All donors qualified as healthy HIV-negative adults and had experienced no recent acute infections or vaccinations. Naive CD4+ cells were CD45RA-selected; the remaining cells were memory. CDR3 length: 13 amino acids. The germline V and J ends were trimmed by 6 bases and 7 bases, with 16 bases remaining between them. The germline V gene has CDR1 KGHSH and CDR2 LQKENI.

The clonotype comes from a man aged 25-45 years in good health. Sequencing was done on a sample of naive CD4+ T cells sorted from blood. Subset reported: CD45RA+ positively selected. This sequence joins TRBV18 and TRBJ2-7, with D possibly called TRBD1 or TRBD2 (5 bases each). The CDR3 sequence: CASSPGRSSEQYF. The CDR3 DNA sequence: TGTGCCAGCTCCCCGGGGCGGTCGTCTGAGCAGTACTTC.